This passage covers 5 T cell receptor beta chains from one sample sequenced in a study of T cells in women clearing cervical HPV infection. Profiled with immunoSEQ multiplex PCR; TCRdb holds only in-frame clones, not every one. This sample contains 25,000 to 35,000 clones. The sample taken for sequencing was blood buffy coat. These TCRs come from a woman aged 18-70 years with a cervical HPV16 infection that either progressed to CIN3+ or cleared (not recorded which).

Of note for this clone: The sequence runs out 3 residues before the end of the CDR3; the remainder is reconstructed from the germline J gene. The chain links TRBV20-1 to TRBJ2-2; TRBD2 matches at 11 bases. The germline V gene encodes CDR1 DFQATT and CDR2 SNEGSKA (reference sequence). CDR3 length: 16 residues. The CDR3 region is CSADSGGATGANVLFF. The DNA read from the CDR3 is TGCAGTGCTGATAGCGGGGGGGCTACTGGGGCCAACGTG.

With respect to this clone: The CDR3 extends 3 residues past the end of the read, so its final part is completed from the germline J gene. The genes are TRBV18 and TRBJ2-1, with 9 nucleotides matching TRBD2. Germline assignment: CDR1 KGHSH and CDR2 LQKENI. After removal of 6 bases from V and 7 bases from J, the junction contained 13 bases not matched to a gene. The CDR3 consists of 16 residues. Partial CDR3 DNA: TGTGCCAGCTCCATAAAACCGGGGACTAGCTCAAATGAG. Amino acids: CASSIKPGTSSNE. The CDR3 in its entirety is CASSIKPGTSSNEQFF.

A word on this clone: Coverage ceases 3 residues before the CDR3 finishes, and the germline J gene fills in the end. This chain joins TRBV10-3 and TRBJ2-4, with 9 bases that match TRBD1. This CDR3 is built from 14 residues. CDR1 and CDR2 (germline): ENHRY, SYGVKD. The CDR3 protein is CAIRGQGSYNDQYF. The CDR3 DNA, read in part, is TGTGCCATCAGAGGACAGGGGAGCTACAATGAT.

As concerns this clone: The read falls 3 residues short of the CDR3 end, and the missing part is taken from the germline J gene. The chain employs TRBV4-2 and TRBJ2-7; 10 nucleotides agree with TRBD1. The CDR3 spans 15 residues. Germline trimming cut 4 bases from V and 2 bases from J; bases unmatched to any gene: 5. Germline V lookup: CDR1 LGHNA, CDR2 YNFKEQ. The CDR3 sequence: CASSRDRGQTYEQYF. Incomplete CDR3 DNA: TGTGCCAGCAGCCGCGACAGGGGGCAGACCTACGAG.

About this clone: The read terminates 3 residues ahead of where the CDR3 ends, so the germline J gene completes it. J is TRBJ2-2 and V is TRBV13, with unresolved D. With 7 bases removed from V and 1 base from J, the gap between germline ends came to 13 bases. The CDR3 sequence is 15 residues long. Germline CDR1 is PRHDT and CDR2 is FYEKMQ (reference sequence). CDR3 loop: CASTQGFKNTGELFF. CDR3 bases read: TGTGCCAGCACGCAAGGGTTCAAGAACACCGGGGAG.